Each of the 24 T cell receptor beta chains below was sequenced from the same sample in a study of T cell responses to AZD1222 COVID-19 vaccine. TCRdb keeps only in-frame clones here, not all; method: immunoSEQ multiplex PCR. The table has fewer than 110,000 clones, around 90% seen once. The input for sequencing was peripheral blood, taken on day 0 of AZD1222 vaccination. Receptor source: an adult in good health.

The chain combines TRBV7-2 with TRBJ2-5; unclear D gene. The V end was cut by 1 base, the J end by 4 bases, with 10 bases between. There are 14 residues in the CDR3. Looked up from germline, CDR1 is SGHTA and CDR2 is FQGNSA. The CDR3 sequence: CASSLGWKGETQYF. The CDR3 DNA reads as TGTGCCAGCAGCTTAGGATGGAAGGGAGAGACCCAGTACTTC. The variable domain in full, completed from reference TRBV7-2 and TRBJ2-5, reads GAGVSQSPSNKVTEKGKDVELRCDPISGHTALYWYRQSLGQGLEFLIYFQGNSAPDKSGLPSDRFSAERTGGSVSTLTIQRTQQEDSAVYLCASSLGWKGETQYFGPGTRLLVL.

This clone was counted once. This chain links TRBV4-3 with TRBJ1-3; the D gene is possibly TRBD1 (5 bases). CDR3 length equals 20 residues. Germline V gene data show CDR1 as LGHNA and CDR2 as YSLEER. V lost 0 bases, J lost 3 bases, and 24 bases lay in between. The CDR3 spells CASSQESPNAGTGRGNTIYF. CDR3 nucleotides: TGCGCCAGCAGCCAAGAGAGTCCTAACGCCGGGACGGGACGTGGAAACACCATATATTTT.

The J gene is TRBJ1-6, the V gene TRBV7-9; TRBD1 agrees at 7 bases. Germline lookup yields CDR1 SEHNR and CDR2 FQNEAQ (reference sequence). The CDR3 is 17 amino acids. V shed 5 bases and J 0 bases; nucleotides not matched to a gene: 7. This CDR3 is CASSPTGASSYNSPLHF. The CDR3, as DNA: TGTGCCAGCAGCCCAACAGGGGCTAGCTCCTATAATTCACCCCTCCACTTT. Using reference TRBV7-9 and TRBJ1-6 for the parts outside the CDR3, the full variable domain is DTGVSQNPRHKITKRGQNVTFRCDPISEHNRLYWYRQTLGQGPEFLTYFQNEAQLEKSRLLSDRFSAERPKGSFSTLEIQRTEQGDSAMYLCASSPTGASSYNSPLHFGNGTRLTVT.

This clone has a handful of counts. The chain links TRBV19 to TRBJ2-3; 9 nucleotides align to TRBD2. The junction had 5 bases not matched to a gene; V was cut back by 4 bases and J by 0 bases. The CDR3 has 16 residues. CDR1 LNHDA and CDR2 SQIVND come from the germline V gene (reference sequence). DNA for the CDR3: TGTGCCAGTAGTACCAAACTAGCGGGTAGCACAGATACGCAGTATTTT. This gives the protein CASSTKLAGSTDTQYF.

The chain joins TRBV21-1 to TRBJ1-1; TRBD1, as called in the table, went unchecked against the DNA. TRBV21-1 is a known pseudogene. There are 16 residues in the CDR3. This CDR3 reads CASSKPRDRKNTEAFF. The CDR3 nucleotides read TGTGCCAGCAGCAAACCCCGGGACAGGAAGAACACTGAAGCTTTCTTT.

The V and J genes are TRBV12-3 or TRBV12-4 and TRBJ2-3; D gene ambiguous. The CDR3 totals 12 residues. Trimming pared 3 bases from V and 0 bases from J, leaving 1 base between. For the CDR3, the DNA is TGTGCCAGCAGTTTCAGCACAGATACGCAGTATTTT. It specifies CASSFSTDTQYF.

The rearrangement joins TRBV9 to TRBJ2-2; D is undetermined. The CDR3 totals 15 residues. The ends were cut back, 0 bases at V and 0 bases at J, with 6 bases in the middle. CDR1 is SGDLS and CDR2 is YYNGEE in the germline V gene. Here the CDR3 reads CASSVVEANTGELFF. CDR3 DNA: TGTGCCAGCAGCGTAGTGGAAGCGAACACCGGGGAGCTGTTTTTT. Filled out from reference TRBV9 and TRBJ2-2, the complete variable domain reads DSGVTQTPKHLITATGQRVTLRCSPRSGDLSVYWYQQSLDQGLQFLIQYYNGEERAKGNILERFSAQQFPDLHSELNLSSLELGDSALYFCASSVVEANTGELFFGEGSRLTVL.

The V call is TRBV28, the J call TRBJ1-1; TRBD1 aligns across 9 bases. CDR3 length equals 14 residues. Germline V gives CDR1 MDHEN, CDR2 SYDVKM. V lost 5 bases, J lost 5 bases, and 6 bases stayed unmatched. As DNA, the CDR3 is TGTGCCAGCAGTGCGCCGGACAGGGGAACTGAAGCTTTCTTT. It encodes CASSAPDRGTEAFF.

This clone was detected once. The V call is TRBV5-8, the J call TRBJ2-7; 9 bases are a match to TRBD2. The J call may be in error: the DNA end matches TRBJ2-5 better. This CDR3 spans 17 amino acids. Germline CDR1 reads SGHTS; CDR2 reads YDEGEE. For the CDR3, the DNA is TGTGCCAGCAGCTCCGGGAAAGCGGGGGGACGCCAAGAGACCCAGTACTTC. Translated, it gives CASSSGKAGGRQETQYF.

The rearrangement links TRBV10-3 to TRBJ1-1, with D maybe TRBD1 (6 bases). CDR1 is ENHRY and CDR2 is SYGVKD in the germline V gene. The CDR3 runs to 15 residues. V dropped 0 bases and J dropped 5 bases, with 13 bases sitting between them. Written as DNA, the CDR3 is TGTGCCATCAGTGAGTCGCGACGGGGGCGGACTGAAGCTTTCTTT. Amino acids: CAISESRRGRTEAFF.

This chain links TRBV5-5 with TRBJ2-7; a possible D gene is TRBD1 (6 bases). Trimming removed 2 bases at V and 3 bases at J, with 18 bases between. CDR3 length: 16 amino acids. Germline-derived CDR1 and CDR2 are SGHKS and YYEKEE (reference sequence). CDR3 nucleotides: TGTGCCAGCAGCTTTGGGAATACAGGGTGGGTCTACGAGCAGTACTTC. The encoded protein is CASSFGNTGWVYEQYF.

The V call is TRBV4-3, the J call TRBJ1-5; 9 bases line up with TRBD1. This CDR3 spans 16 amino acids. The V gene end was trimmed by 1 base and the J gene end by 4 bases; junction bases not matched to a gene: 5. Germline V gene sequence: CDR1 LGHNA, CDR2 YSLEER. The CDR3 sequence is CASSQGNRGLNQPQHF. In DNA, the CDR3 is TGCGCCAGCAGCCAAGGGAACAGGGGGCTAAATCAGCCCCAGCATTTT.

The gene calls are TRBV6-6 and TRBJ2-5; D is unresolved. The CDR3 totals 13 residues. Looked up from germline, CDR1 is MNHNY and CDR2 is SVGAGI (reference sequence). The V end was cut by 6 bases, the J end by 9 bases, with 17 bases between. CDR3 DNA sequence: TGTGCCAGCAGGGCTGTGTATGATCGCGCCCAGTACTTC. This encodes CASRAVYDRAQYF.

CDR3 in DNA: TGCAGCGTAGCTCTAGCGGGGGCAAATTCCTACGAGCAGTACTTC. Residues: CSVALAGANSYEQYF. The rearrangement joins TRBV29-1 to TRBJ2-7; 10 nucleotides align to TRBD2. Germline trimming cut 6 bases from V and 1 base from J; bases unmatched to any gene: 9. The CDR3 runs 15 residues. Germline V gives CDR1 SQVTM, CDR2 ANQGSEA.

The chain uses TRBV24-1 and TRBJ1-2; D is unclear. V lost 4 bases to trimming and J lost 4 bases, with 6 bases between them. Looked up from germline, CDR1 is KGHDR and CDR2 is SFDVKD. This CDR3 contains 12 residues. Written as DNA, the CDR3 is TGTGCCACCAGTGAGGGAGGCTATGGCTACACCTTC. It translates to CATSEGGYGYTF.

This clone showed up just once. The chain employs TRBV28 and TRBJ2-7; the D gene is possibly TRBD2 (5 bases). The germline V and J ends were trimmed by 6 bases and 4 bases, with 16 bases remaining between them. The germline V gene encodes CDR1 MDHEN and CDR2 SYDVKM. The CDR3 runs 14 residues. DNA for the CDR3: TGTGCCAGCAGCCACCTTCGGGATGGTTACGAGCAGTACTTC. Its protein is CASSHLRDGYEQYF.

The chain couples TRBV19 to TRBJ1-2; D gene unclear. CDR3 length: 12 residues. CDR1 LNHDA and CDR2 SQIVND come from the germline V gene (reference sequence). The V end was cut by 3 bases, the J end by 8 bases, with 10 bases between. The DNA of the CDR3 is TGTGCCAGTAGTATGATAACCAGAGGCTACACCTTC. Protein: CASSMITRGYTF.

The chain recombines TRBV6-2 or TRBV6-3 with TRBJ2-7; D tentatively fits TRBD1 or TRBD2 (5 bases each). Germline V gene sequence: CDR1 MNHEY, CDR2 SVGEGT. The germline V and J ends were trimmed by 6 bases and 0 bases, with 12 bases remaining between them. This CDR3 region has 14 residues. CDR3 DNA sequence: TGTGCCAGCAGCCCGGGACCATCCTCCTACGAGCAGTACTTC. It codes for CASSPGPSSYEQYF.

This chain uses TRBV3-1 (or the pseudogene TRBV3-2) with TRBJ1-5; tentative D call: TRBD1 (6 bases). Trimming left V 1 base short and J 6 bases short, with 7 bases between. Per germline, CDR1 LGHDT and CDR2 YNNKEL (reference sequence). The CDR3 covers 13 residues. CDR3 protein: CASSQGGPQPQHF. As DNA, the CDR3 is TGTGCCAGCAGCCAAGGGGGGCCTCAGCCCCAGCATTTT.

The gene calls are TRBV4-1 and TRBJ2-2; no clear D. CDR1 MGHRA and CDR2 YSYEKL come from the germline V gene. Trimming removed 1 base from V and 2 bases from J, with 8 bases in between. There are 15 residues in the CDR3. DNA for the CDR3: TGCGCCAGCAGCCAAGTTTGGGGAAACACCGGGGAGCTGTTTTTT. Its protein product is CASSQVWGNTGELFF.

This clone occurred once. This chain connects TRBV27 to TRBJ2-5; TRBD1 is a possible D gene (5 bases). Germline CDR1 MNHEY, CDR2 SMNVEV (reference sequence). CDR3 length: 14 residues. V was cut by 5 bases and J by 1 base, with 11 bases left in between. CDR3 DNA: TGTGCCAGCAGTAAATCAGGGATCCAAGAGACCCAGTACTTC. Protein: CASSKSGIQETQYF.

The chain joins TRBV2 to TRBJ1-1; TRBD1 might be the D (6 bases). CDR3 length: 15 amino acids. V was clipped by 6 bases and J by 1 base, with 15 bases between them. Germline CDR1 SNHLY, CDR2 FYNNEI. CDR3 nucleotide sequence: TGTGCCAGCAGACAGGGAATCACGAAGAACACTGAAGCTTTCTTT. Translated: CASRQGITKNTEAFF.

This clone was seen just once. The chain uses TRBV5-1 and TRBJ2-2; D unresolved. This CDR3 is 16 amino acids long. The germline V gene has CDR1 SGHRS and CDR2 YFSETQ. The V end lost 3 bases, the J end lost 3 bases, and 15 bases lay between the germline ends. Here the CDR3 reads CASSSNGDGHTGELFF. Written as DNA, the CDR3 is TGCGCCAGCAGCTCGAACGGCGACGGGCACACCGGGGAGCTGTTTTTT.

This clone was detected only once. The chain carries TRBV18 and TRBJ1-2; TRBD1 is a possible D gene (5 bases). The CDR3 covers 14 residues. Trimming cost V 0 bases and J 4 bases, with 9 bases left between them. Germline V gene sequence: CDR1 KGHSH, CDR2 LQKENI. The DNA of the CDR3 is TGTGCCAGCTCACCACCAGGGCAGGGCTATGGCTACACCTTC. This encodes CASSPPGQGYGYTF.